This T cell receptor beta chain was captured in a study of PD-L1 blockade in urothelial cancer. Study-wide results and caveats: Below-median blood TCR clonality before treatment forecast better survival.

CDR1 MDHEN and CDR2 SYDVKM come from the germline V gene. The V end was cut by 2 bases, the J end by 3 bases, with 8 bases between. The CDR3 consists of 14 residues. Notes on this clone: The antigen is unknown.

Produced via immunoSEQ multiplex PCR; TCRdb's table is partial and in-frame only. The data show about 50,000 clones, more than 80% seen once. As for time point: peripheral blood 6 weeks after treatment start. The chain is built from TRBV28 and TRBJ1-3; D uncertain. This TCR came from a man between 70 and 80 years old with urothelial cancer. The sample here was PBMCs, taken around atezolizumab (anti-PD-L1) treatment. This CDR3 is CASSLVSGGNTIYF. CDR3 sequence (DNA): TGTGCCAGCAGTTTAGTATCAGGTGGAAACACCATATATTTT.